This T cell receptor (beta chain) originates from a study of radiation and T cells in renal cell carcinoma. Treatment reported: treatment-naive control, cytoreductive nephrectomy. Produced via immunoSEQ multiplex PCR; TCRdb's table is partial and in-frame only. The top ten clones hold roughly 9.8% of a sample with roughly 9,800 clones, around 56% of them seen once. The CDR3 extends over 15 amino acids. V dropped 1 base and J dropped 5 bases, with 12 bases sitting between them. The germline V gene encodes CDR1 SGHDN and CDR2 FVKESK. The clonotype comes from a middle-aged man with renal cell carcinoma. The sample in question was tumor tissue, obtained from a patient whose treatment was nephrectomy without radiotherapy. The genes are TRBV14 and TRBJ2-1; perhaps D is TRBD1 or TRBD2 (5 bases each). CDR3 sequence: CASSQAGAGNNEQFF. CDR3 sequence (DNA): TGTGCCAGCAGCCAAGCTGGGGCGGGCAACAATGAGCAGTTCTTC. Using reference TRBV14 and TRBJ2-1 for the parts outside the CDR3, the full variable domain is EAGVTQFPSHSVIEKGQTVTLRCDPISGHDNLYWYRRVMGKEIKFLLHFVKESKQDESGMPNNRFLAERTGGTYSTLKVQPAELEDSGVYFCASSQAGAGNNEQFFGPGTRLTVL.